This passage covers 28 T cell receptor beta chains from one sample sequenced in a study of blood T cell repertoires in COVID-19. Method: immunoSEQ multiplex PCR; TCRdb's copy keeps in-frame clones and lacks some. The sample carries over 150,000 clones, about 88% recorded once. The sequencing input was peripheral blood. Receptors originate from a man aged 45-65 years with COVID-19, enrolled during active disease.

V and J are TRBV5-1 and TRBJ2-6; D gene unclear. V shed 2 bases and J shed 0 bases, with 9 bases lying between them. Germline loops: CDR1 SGHRS, CDR2 YFSETQ. CDR3 length: 16 residues. CDR3 amino acids: CASSFVQVSGANVLTF. As DNA, the CDR3 is TGCGCCAGCAGCTTCGTTCAGGTCTCTGGGGCCAACGTCCTGACTTTC.

This CDR3 reads CASSQRGTSGLKETQYF. The CDR3 region has the DNA TGTGCCAGCAGCCAAAGGGGCACTAGCGGCTTAAAAGAGACCCAGTACTTC. The chain links TRBV3-1 (or the pseudogene TRBV3-2) to TRBJ2-5; 8 positions agree with TRBD2. The germline V gene encodes CDR1 LGHDT and CDR2 YNNKEL (reference sequence). The CDR3 loop spans 17 amino acids. J lost 3 bases, V lost 2 bases, and 11 bases had no gene match.

The chain links TRBV2 to TRBJ2-3; TRBD1 agrees at 11 bases. Losses at the gene ends were 6 bases for V and 4 bases for J; bases not matched to a gene: 6. The CDR3 runs to 15 residues. Germline V gives CDR1 SNHLY, CDR2 FYNNEI. The CDR3 bases are TGTGCCAGCAGCTCCGGACAGGGGGCATCAGATACGCAGTATTTT. As protein: CASSSGQGASDTQYF.

This clone was observed a single time. This chain links TRBV29-1 with TRBJ2-5; 7 positions agree with TRBD2. The V segment lost 4 bases and the J segment 4 bases; nucleotides outside the gene matches: 6. There are 13 residues in the CDR3. The V gene's germline CDR1 is SQVTM and CDR2 ANQGSEA. This CDR3 is CSVVGGIGETQYF. The CDR3 DNA is TGCAGCGTTGTGGGGGGGATCGGAGAGACCCAGTACTTC.

The chain combines TRBV4-3 with TRBJ2-7, with 8 nucleotides matching TRBD1. Germline CDR1 reads LGHNA; CDR2 reads YSLEER. The CDR3 consists of 16 residues. V was pared by 0 bases and J by 5 bases, with 9 bases of the junction left unmatched. The CDR3 DNA is TGCGCCAGCAGCCAAGATCACGGCAGGGGGCAAAACGAGCAGTACTTC. This translates into CASSQDHGRGQNEQYF.

V usage is TRBV27 and J usage is TRBJ1-1; D unresolved. The germline V gene encodes CDR1 MNHEY and CDR2 SMNVEV (reference sequence). V dropped 2 bases and J dropped 2 bases, with 9 bases sitting between them. CDR3 length: 14 residues. The DNA of the CDR3 is TGTGCCAGCAGTTTAGGCACCTCAAACACTGAAGCTTTCTTT. Protein sequence: CASSLGTSNTEAFF.

The chain carries TRBV2 and TRBJ2-7; 11 bases are a match to TRBD2. Germline V gene sequence: CDR1 SNHLY, CDR2 FYNNEI. This CDR3 is 12 amino acids long. V dropped 7 bases and J dropped 4; count of bases not matched to a gene: 0. The CDR3, as DNA: TGTGCCAGCACTAGCGGGGGGTACGAGCAGTACTTC. Translated: CASTSGGYEQYF.

CDR3 in DNA: TGTGCCATCGGTACAGGCTGGGATGAGCAGTTCTTC. Translating gives CAIGTGWDEQFF. The chain joins TRBV19 to TRBJ2-1; D perhaps matches TRBD1 (5 bases). The V gene lost 10 bases and the J gene lost 8 bases, with 15 bases spanning the gap. The length of the CDR3 is 12 residues. The germline V gene has CDR1 LNHDA and CDR2 SQIVND (reference sequence).

The chain links TRBV28 to TRBJ2-7, with 9 positions matching TRBD1. The length of the CDR3 is 15 residues. V lost 3 bases, J lost 4 bases, and 7 bases stayed unmatched. Germline values: CDR1 MDHEN, CDR2 SYDVKM. The CDR3, as DNA: TGTGCCAGCAGTTTCCCCGGACAGGGGCTATACGAGCAGTACTTC. Its protein is CASSFPGQGLYEQYF.

This chain connects TRBV18 to TRBJ2-4; a possible D gene is TRBD1 (6 bases). The germline CDR1 and CDR2 sequences are KGHSH and LQKENI. CDR3 length: 17 amino acids. The ends were cut back, 1 base at V and 1 base at J, with 14 bases in the middle. This CDR3 reads CASSPRQGIIAKNIQYF. CDR3 coding DNA: TGTGCCAGCTCACCACGCCAGGGGATCATCGCCAAAAACATTCAGTACTTC.

The rearrangement uses TRBV9 and TRBJ2-5; 8 nucleotides align to TRBD2. Germline trimming cut 0 bases from V and 4 bases from J; bases unmatched to any gene: 5. Germline CDR1 reads SGDLS; CDR2 reads YYNGEE. The CDR3 totals 15 residues. CDR3 sequence (DNA): TGTGCCAGCAGCGTAGTTTCGGGGGGGCCAGAGACCCAGTACTTC. Amino acid sequence: CASSVVSGGPETQYF.

This rearrangement joins TRBV5-4 to TRBJ1-3; perhaps TRBD1 as D (5 bases). CDR3 length equals 14 residues. Germline assignment: CDR1 SGHNT and CDR2 YYREEE (reference sequence). V lost 0 bases to trimming and J lost 3 bases, with 7 bases between them. The CDR3 DNA is TGTGCCAGCAGCTTGGCAGGGAATGGAAACACCATATATTTT. Translation gives CASSLAGNGNTIYF.

V is TRBV5-8 and J is TRBJ2-1, with D hard to call. Germline assignment: CDR1 SGHTS and CDR2 YDEGEE. V lost 6 bases, J lost 0 bases, and 10 bases lay in between. The CDR3 contains 14 residues. CDR3 nucleotides: TGTGCCAGCACGACTGAGGCCTCCTACAATGAGCAGTTCTTC. It codes for CASTTEASYNEQFF.

The V call is TRBV9, the J call TRBJ2-6; TRBD1 matches at 8 bases. Germline loops: CDR1 SGDLS, CDR2 YYNGEE. J lost 0 bases, V lost 3 bases, and 5 bases had no gene match. The CDR3 runs 17 residues. The CDR3 here is CASSGQGAHSGANVLTF. The CDR3 nucleotides are TGTGCCAGCAGCGGCCAGGGGGCCCACTCTGGGGCCAACGTCCTGACTTTC. The variable domain in full, with the rest retrieved from reference TRBV9 and TRBJ2-6, is DSGVTQTPKHLITATGQRVTLRCSPRSGDLSVYWYQQSLDQGLQFLIQYYNGEERAKGNILERFSAQQFPDLHSELNLSSLELGDSALYFCASSGQGAHSGANVLTFGAGSRLTVL.

This clone showed up just a few times. The chain employs TRBV5-4 and TRBJ2-7, with TRBD1 identical over 10 bases. This CDR3 has 14 amino acids. Trimming at V came to 4 bases and at J to 5 bases, leaving 6 bases not matched to a gene. Germline V CDR1 and CDR2: SGHNT, YYREEE (reference sequence). The CDR3 region is CASSQTGGGNEQYF. CDR3 in DNA: TGTGCCAGCAGCCAGACAGGGGGCGGAAACGAGCAGTACTTC.

This sequence joins TRBV11-2 and TRBJ2-7, with 12 bases matching TRBD2. This CDR3 comprises 16 residues. The trim removed 5 bases at V and 0 bases at J, leaving 5 bases unmatched. Looked up from germline, CDR1 is SGHAT and CDR2 is FQNNGV. CDR3 coding DNA: TGTGCCAGCAGCGCAGGACTAGCGGGGAGCTCCTACGAGCAGTACTTC. Protein sequence: CASSAGLAGSSYEQYF.

This sequence joins TRBV3-1 (or the pseudogene TRBV3-2) and TRBJ2-7; no reliable D call. The CDR3 is 15 residues long. Germline V gene data show CDR1 as LGHDT and CDR2 as YNNKEL (reference sequence). V was trimmed by 0 bases and J by 3 bases, leaving 12 bases between them. As DNA, the CDR3 is TGTGCCAGCAGCCAAGATGATCGGTATAGCTACGAGCAGTACTTC. It encodes CASSQDDRYSYEQYF.

This chain uses TRBV25-1 with TRBJ1-6; D remains unclear. Between the trimmed V and J ends, which lost 3 bases and 7 bases, there was a span of 10 bases. Germline V CDR1 and CDR2: MGHDK, SYGVNS. The CDR3 is 14 residues long. In DNA, the CDR3 is TGTGCCAGCAGTGATACTAGGGAAAATTCACCCCTCCACTTT. This translates into CASSDTRENSPLHF.

This clone was picked up one time. The chain joins TRBV7-3 to TRBJ2-3; TRBD2 aligns across 7 bases. Trimming cost V 3 bases and J 3 bases; bases outside gene matches: 6. The CDR3 length is 15 residues. Looked up from germline, CDR1 is SGHTA and CDR2 is FQGTGA. CDR3 sequence: CASSFSSGGTDTQYF. The CDR3 coding sequence is TGTGCCAGCAGCTTTAGTTCCGGGGGGACAGATACGCAGTATTTT.

V is TRBV2 and J is TRBJ2-2; 7 bases agree with TRBD2. The CDR3 is 16 residues long. The V and J ends lost 3 bases and 0 bases, in that order; junction bases with no gene match: 4. Germline V CDR1 and CDR2: SNHLY, FYNNEI. The CDR3 sequence is CASSDWLAANTGELFF. CDR3 in DNA: TGTGCCAGCAGTGATTGGCTAGCGGCGAACACCGGGGAGCTGTTTTTT. The full variable domain, its missing parts supplied by reference TRBV2 and TRBJ2-2, is EPEVTQTPSHQVTQMGQEVILRCVPISNHLYFYWYRQILGQKVEFLVSFYNNEISEKSEIFDDQFSVERPDGSNFTLKIRSTKLEDSAMYFCASSDWLAANTGELFFGEGSRLTVL.

The V and J genes are TRBV27 and TRBJ1-6; D uncertain. Trimming cost V 6 bases and J 9 bases, with 9 bases left between them. The CDR3 extends over 12 amino acids. Germline assignment: CDR1 MNHEY and CDR2 SMNVEV (reference sequence). CDR3 nucleotide sequence: TGTGCCAGCAGGATTACGGGTTCACCCCTCCACTTT. Translating gives CASRITGSPLHF.

The rearrangement joins TRBV3-1 (or the pseudogene TRBV3-2) to TRBJ2-7; no clear D gene. This CDR3 has 11 residues. Trimming cost V 1 base and J 6 bases, with 4 bases left between them. CDR1 is LGHDT, CDR2 YNNKEL, per germline (reference sequence). The chain's CDR3 is CASSQGPEQYF. DNA for the CDR3: TGTGCCAGCAGCCAAGGGCCCGAGCAGTACTTC.

This chain links TRBV15 with TRBJ2-1; no firm D call. Germline V gene data show CDR1 as LNHNV and CDR2 as YYDKDF (reference sequence). V lost 1 base and J lost 10, with 11 bases in between. The CDR3 has 13 residues. The CDR3 DNA is TGTGCCACCAGCAGAGGGCCAGGCGAAGAGCAGTTCTTC. Translating it yields CATSRGPGEEQFF.

This clone was seen at least ten times. This chain joins TRBV5-1 and TRBJ2-7, with 10 nucleotides matching TRBD1. CDR1 SGHRS and CDR2 YFSETQ come from the germline V gene. Losses at the gene ends were 4 bases for V and 4 bases for J; bases not matched to a gene: 8. The CDR3 contains 15 residues. CDR3 DNA: TGCGCCAGCAGCCGGGGACAGGGGAGTTATTACGAGCAGTACTTC. Residues: CASSRGQGSYYEQYF.

The rearrangement uses TRBV24-1 and TRBJ2-2; 8 nucleotides match TRBD1. Germline CDR1 is KGHDR and CDR2 is SFDVKD. V shed 1 base and J 5 bases; nucleotides not matched to a gene: 2. The CDR3 loop spans 15 amino acids. The CDR3 sequence: CATSDFGQGTGELFF. The CDR3 region has the DNA TGTGCCACCAGTGATTTCGGACAGGGAACCGGGGAGCTGTTTTTT.

This clone was detected once. V usage is TRBV24-1 and J usage is TRBJ1-2; TRBD1 agrees at 8 bases. Germline CDR1 and CDR2: KGHDR and SFDVKD. V dropped 4 bases and J dropped 1; count of bases not matched to a gene: 7. This CDR3 region has 16 residues. Here the CDR3 DNA reads TGTGCCACCAGTGACGCTCGGACAGGGAGTAACTATGGCTACACCTTC. It is translated as CATSDARTGSNYGYTF.

The gene calls are TRBV18 and TRBJ2-1; 8 bases line up with TRBD2. The CDR3 extends over 15 amino acids. The V segment lost 3 bases and the J segment 8 bases; nucleotides outside the gene matches: 9. Germline V gives CDR1 KGHSH, CDR2 LQKENI. CDR3 sequence reads: CASSPGVAGLDEQFF. The CDR3, as DNA: TGTGCCAGCTCACCTGGGGTAGCGGGATTGGATGAGCAGTTCTTC.

This clone has only a few counts. The chain combines TRBV4-1 with TRBJ2-3; no clear D. CDR3 length: 14 residues. V was cut by 7 bases and J by 1 base, with 12 bases left in between. Germline CDR1 MGHRA, CDR2 YSYEKL. The DNA of the CDR3 is TGCGCCAGCACAACAGATCCAGGCACAGATACGCAGTATTTT. This sequence encodes CASTTDPGTDTQYF.